This T cell receptor beta chain was recorded in a study of T cells expressing NK-cell markers. Germline loops: CDR1 DFQATT, CDR2 SNEGSKA (reference sequence). This CDR3 region has 14 residues. Each CDR3 protein gets one entry in TCRdb, which reprocessed the 5' RACE reads and gives no DNA. The sample spans 500,000 or so distinct CDR3 sequences; the ten largest clones claim roughly 3.6%. The genes are TRBV20-1 and TRBJ2-5; TCRdb designates TRBD2, a call that cannot be tested without DNA. The material sequenced was blood T cells: a sorted CD56 or NKG2C T cell subset, CD4+ or CD8+ T cells, or bulk PBMC T cells (not recorded which). This clonotype originated in a man between 18 and 35 years old in good health. The CDR3 sequence: CSATWRGRLETQYF.